The 23 T cell receptor beta chains presented below share a single source sample, sequenced in a study of blood T cell repertoires in COVID-19 (dated by TCRdb to the early 2020s). The library was prepared using the immunoSEQ multiplex PCR assay. This is the immuneACCESS table as TCRdb keeps it, with only in-frame sequences that have V and J called. A part of the clones is gone; compared with another copy, unresolved V genes explain less than half, and the rest is unexplained. This sample gives tens of thousands of clones in total; roughly 80% of them show up just once. The ten largest clones take up 15% of the sample. The sample was peripheral blood. Every receptor here comes from a man in his 60s with COVID-19, enrolled during active disease.

The V gene is TRBV5-1, the J gene TRBJ2-5; 7 positions match TRBD1. Germline CDR1 SGHRS, CDR2 YFSETQ. V was clipped by 4 bases and J by 7 bases; unmatched bases: 13. CDR3 length: 15 residues. CDR3 nucleotides: TGCGCCAGCAGCCTGACAGGGACCACTTCTCGGACCCAGTACTTC. Translating gives CASSLTGTTSRTQYF.

A remark on this clone: Distinct nucleotide sequences in the sample also encode this CDR3. The CDR3 loop is CASILTGEETQYF. The CDR3 DNA reads as TGTGCCAGCATTTTGACGGGGGAAGAGACCCAGTACTTC. This chain links TRBV2 with TRBJ2-5; D possibly corresponds to TRBD2 (6 bases). This CDR3 has 13 amino acids. The germline V gene encodes CDR1 SNHLY and CDR2 FYNNEI. Trimming pared 7 bases from V and 3 bases from J, leaving 12 bases between.

The V call is TRBV28, the J call TRBJ2-7; 9 positions match TRBD1. Trimming cost V 6 bases and J 2 bases; bases outside gene matches: 8. The CDR3 spans 15 residues. Germline CDR1 and CDR2: MDHEN and SYDVKM. CDR3 coding DNA: TGTGCCAGCAGAAACCCGGGACAGGGAACCTACGAGCAGTACTTC. Translating gives CASRNPGQGTYEQYF.

The chain combines TRBV12-3 or TRBV12-4 with TRBJ1-1; 9 bases are a match to TRBD1. Losses at the gene ends were 3 bases for V and 6 bases for J; bases not matched to a gene: 2. The length of the CDR3 is 13 residues. The CDR3 protein is CASSLDRGPEAFF. DNA of the CDR3: TGTGCCAGCAGTTTGGACAGGGGCCCTGAAGCTTTCTTT.

The CDR3 region has the DNA TGTGCCAGCAGCTCCCCCACTAGCAGGTACGAGCAGTACTTC. This gives the protein CASSSPTSRYEQYF. The chain joins TRBV11-2 to TRBJ2-7, with TRBD2 as a possible D gene (6 bases). There are 14 residues in the CDR3. The V gene's germline CDR1 is SGHAT and CDR2 FQNNGV. V was cut by 4 bases and J by 4 bases, with 14 bases left in between.

The chain is built from TRBV11-3 and TRBJ2-5; D may be TRBD1 (7 bases). CDR1 is SGHNT, CDR2 YENEEA, per germline. The CDR3 has 13 residues. Trimming cost V 6 bases and J 5 bases, with 13 bases left between them. This CDR3 is CASSPAGGETQYF. CDR3 DNA: TGTGCCAGCAGTCCAGCAGGGGGGGAGACCCAGTACTTC.

This chain links TRBV5-6 with TRBJ2-5; D may be TRBD1 (6 bases). The CDR3 extends over 15 amino acids. The germline V and J ends were trimmed by 4 bases and 0 bases, with 13 bases remaining between them. Germline CDR1 SGHDT, CDR2 YYEEEE. DNA for the CDR3: TGTGCCAGCAGCAGAACAGGGATGGACCAAGAGACCCAGTACTTC. Its translation: CASSRTGMDQETQYF. Drawing the rest from reference TRBV5-6 and TRBJ2-5, the complete variable domain is DAGVTQSPTHLIKTRGQQVTLRCSPKSGHDTVSWYQQALGQGPQFIFQYYEEEERQRGNFPDRFSGHQFPNYSSELNVNALLLGDSALYLCASSRTGMDQETQYFGPGTRLLVL.

This clone was found a few times. The V and J genes are TRBV11-2 and TRBJ2-7; 10 bases fit TRBD2. From germline, CDR1 is SGHAT and CDR2 FQNNGV. Trimming cost V 4 bases and J 2 bases; bases outside gene matches: 11. This CDR3 is built from 17 residues. The chain's CDR3 is CASSSPISGGPTYEQYF. The CDR3 coding sequence is TGTGCCAGCAGCTCTCCAATTAGCGGGGGGCCTACCTACGAGCAGTACTTC.

V usage is TRBV19 and J usage is TRBJ2-1; D is possibly TRBD2 (6 bases). The CDR3 is 13 amino acids. V lost 5 bases, J lost 9 bases, and 14 bases lay in between. Germline V gives CDR1 LNHDA, CDR2 SQIVND (reference sequence). This chain's CDR3 is CASSPLTSREQFF. CDR3 nucleotides: TGTGCCAGTAGTCCTCTGACTAGTCGTGAGCAGTTCTTC.

This sequence joins TRBV6-4 and TRBJ2-2, with 10 bases aligning to TRBD1. From germline, CDR1 is MRHNA and CDR2 SNTAGT. The CDR3 has 17 amino acids. J lost 2 bases, V lost 8 bases, and 11 bases had no gene match. The DNA for the CDR3 is TGTGCCAGCCCCAACCCCGGACAGGGGGGCAACACCGGGGAGCTGTTTTTT. Residues: CASPNPGQGGNTGELFF.

This clone was found many times. The rearrangement joins TRBV10-2 to TRBJ2-7, with D tentatively TRBD1 (5 bases). Deletions cut 4 bases from V and 3 bases from J, with 19 bases between. CDR3 length equals 16 residues. Germline assignment: CDR1 WSHSY and CDR2 SAAADI. CDR3 nucleotide sequence: TGCGCCAGCAGTGGTACCAGGGCCTCGGTGGTCTACGAGCAGTACTTC. Residues: CASSGTRASVVYEQYF.

Only a few counts were recorded for this clone. This chain uses TRBV7-9 with TRBJ2-3; TRBD2 agrees at 11 bases. The J segment lost 1 base and the V segment lost 3 bases, leaving 12 bases of the junction unmatched. This CDR3 contains 19 residues. From germline, CDR1 is SEHNR and CDR2 FQNEAQ (reference sequence). DNA for the CDR3: TGTGCCAGCAGCTTGCTAAGGGATCTAGCGGGAGGCGGCACAGATACGCAGTATTTT. Protein product: CASSLLRDLAGGGTDTQYF.

The gene calls are TRBV21-1 and TRBJ2-2; the table's D call of TRBD2 was not tested on the DNA. TRBV21-1 is shown as a pseudogene. The CDR3 runs to 15 residues. The CDR3 is CASSKAVSNTGELFF. In DNA form, the CDR3 reads TGTGCCAGCAGCAAAGCTGTATCGAACACCGGGGAGCTGTTTTTT.

The CDR3 bases are TGTGCCAGCAGTGAAGCGCCTCGGGGCACAGATACGCAGTATTTT. It encodes CASSEAPRGTDTQYF. V is TRBV2 and J is TRBJ2-3; D is ambiguous. The CDR3 is made up of 15 amino acids. The germline V gene has CDR1 SNHLY and CDR2 FYNNEI. The V and J ends lost 0 bases and 1 base respectively, with 8 bases between them.

This clone appeared a single time. The chain recombines TRBV30 with TRBJ1-6; D may be TRBD1 (5 bases). CDR1 and CDR2 from the germline V gene are GTSNPN and SVGIG (reference sequence). Trimming pared 1 base from V and 14 bases from J, leaving 15 bases between. This CDR3 contains 13 residues. The CDR3 DNA reads TGTGCCTGGAGTGAAGCGGGGGTCGGAGCCCTCCACTTT. Translation: CAWSEAGVGALHF.

This chain links TRBV7-3 with TRBJ1-1; D not certain. The CDR3 has 13 residues. V was shortened by 2 bases and J by 7 bases, with 11 bases between the two germline ends. Germline V gene sequence: CDR1 SGHTA, CDR2 FQGTGA. The CDR3 coding sequence is TGTGCCAGCAGCTTAGGGCCCGGTGGTGAAGCTTTCTTT. Amino acid sequence: CASSLGPGGEAFF.

The rearrangement uses TRBV6-6 and TRBJ2-7; 12 bases map to TRBD1. Germline values: CDR1 MNHNY, CDR2 SVGAGI (reference sequence). The J segment lost 4 bases and the V segment lost 5 bases, leaving 12 bases of the junction unmatched. This CDR3 region has 17 residues. The CDR3 nucleotides read TGTGCCAGCAGTCGTCTCCCGGGACAGGGGGCGGATTACGAGCAGTACTTC. Amino acids: CASSRLPGQGADYEQYF.

CDR3 residues: CASSLDGIYEQYF. The CDR3 DNA sequence: TGCGCCAGCAGCTTGGACGGGATATACGAGCAGTACTTC. This chain joins TRBV5-1 and TRBJ2-7, with D perhaps TRBD2 (5 bases). This CDR3 has 13 amino acids. CDR1 is SGHRS, CDR2 YFSETQ, per germline. Trimming left V 0 bases short and J 4 bases short, with 8 bases between. Using reference TRBV5-1 and TRBJ2-7 for the parts outside the CDR3, the full variable domain is KAGVTQTPRYLIKTRGQQVTLSCSPISGHRSVSWYQQTPGQGLQFLFEYFSETQRNKGNFPGRFSGRQFSNSRSEMNVSTLELGDSALYLCASSLDGIYEQYFGPGTRLTVT.

The rearrangement joins TRBV9 to TRBJ1-5; D is ambiguous. The CDR3 is made up of 15 amino acids. V dropped 3 bases and J dropped 0 bases, with 10 bases sitting between them. Germline V lookup: CDR1 SGDLS, CDR2 YYNGEE. The CDR3 loop is CASSATPYSNQPQHF. The CDR3 DNA sequence: TGTGCCAGCAGCGCGACACCATATAGCAATCAGCCCCAGCATTTT.

This chain uses TRBV14 with TRBJ2-7; D is undetermined. This CDR3 contains 11 residues. Per the germline V gene, CDR1 is SGHDN and CDR2 is FVKESK. Trimming removed 6 bases from V and 4 bases from J, with 7 bases in between. Here the CDR3 reads CASRKRYEQYF. The CDR3 coding sequence is TGTGCCAGCAGAAAGAGGTACGAGCAGTACTTC.

The chain has TRBV7-9 and TRBJ1-4; a weak D match, TRBD1 (5 bases). Germline V CDR1 and CDR2: SEHNR, FQNEAQ (reference sequence). The CDR3 length is 16 residues. The V end lost 5 bases, the J end lost 7 bases, and 20 bases lay between the germline ends. The CDR3 spells CASSIRAGRSGEKLFF. CDR3 DNA: TGTGCCAGCAGCATACGGGCAGGGAGGAGTGGTGAAAAACTGTTTTTT.

This clone has a handful of counts. This chain joins TRBV7-9 and TRBJ2-7; D possibly corresponds to TRBD1 (6 bases). CDR3 length: 13 amino acids. The germline CDR1 and CDR2 sequences are SEHNR and FQNEAQ (reference sequence). V was pared by 8 bases and J by 0 bases, with 11 bases between. CDR3 amino acids: CASGDTNSYEQYF. The CDR3 coding sequence is TGTGCCAGCGGGGACACTAACTCCTACGAGCAGTACTTC.

This clone was picked up many times. Additional DNA sequences in this sample encode the identical CDR3. The chain uses TRBV7-3 and TRBJ2-3, with 9 bases matching TRBD2. Germline V gives CDR1 SGHTA, CDR2 FQGTGA. The CDR3 covers 15 residues. Trimming cost V 2 bases and J 2 bases; bases outside gene matches: 2. CDR3: CASSLGLAYTDTQYF. CDR3 coding DNA: TGTGCCAGCAGCTTAGGACTAGCGTACACAGATACGCAGTATTTT.